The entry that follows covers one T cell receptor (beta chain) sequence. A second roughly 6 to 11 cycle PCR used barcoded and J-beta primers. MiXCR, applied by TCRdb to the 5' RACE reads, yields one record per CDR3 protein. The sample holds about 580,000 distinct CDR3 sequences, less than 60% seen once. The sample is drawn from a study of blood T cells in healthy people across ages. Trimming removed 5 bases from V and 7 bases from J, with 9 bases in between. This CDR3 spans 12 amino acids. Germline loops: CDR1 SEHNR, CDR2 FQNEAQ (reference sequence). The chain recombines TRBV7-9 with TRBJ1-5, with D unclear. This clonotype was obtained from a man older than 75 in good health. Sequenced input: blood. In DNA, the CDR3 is TGTGCCAGCAGCCTCGAAATACAGCCCCAGCATTTT. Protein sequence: CASSLEIQPQHF.